This T cell receptor (beta chain) was sequenced in a study of shared clonotypes between healthy human individuals. V gave up 4 bases and J gave up 6 bases, with 11 bases separating them. CDR3 length: 13 residues. The germline gives CDR1 MNHNS, CDR2 SASEGT. This clone appeared once. The antigen remains unidentified. The assay was immunoSEQ multiplex PCR, and TCRdb's table has in-frame clones only and misses some. The sample carries approximately 2.4 million clones, approximately 94% recorded once. General study points: Genetic and exposure-history diversity was limited by the few donors. Memory subsets generally showed lower estimated richness than naive subsets. Non-shared clonotypes displayed generation probabilities falling below those of clonotypes present in all four donors.

This sequence originates from a man between 18 and 35 years old in good health. What was sequenced was naive CD4+ T cells sorted from blood. Indicated subset: CD45RA+ positively selected. The chain combines TRBV6-1 with TRBJ2-3; D call uncertain. CDR3 sequence (DNA): TGTGCCAGCAGTGCCCAGTGGCCTGATACGCAGTATTTT. Encoded protein: CASSAQWPDTQYF.